The next 20 T cell receptor beta chains were all read from a single sample in a study of blood T cell repertoires in COVID-19. Only in-frame clones appear in the TCRdb table, and some are missing; sequencing was by immunoSEQ multiplex PCR. The data hold fewer than 200,000 clones, with 85% to 90% observed a single time. Sequencing was done on a sample of peripheral blood. The origin of the receptors is a woman in her fifties or sixties with acute or convalescent COVID-19.

This CDR3 reads CASSPPSSGNTIYF. CDR3 DNA: TGTGCCAGCAGCCCCCCCAGCTCTGGAAACACCATATATTTT. The chain employs TRBV6-5 and TRBJ1-3; D remains unclear. Deletions cut 6 bases from V and 0 bases from J, with 9 bases between. Germline CDR1 and CDR2: MNHEY and SVGAGI. This CDR3 is 14 amino acids long.

The genes are TRBV20-1 and TRBJ1-2, with D unresolved. This CDR3 is 11 amino acids long. V dropped 4 bases and J dropped 4 bases, with 7 bases sitting between them. Looked up from germline, CDR1 is DFQATT and CDR2 is SNEGSKA (reference sequence). The DNA of the CDR3 is TGCAGTGCTACCCACGGCTATGGCTACACCTTC. Its protein is CSATHGYGYTF.

This clone was detected a few times. The J gene is TRBJ2-7, the V gene TRBV2; 9 bases line up with TRBD1. J was trimmed by 3 bases and V by 3 bases; bases with no gene match: 6. From germline, CDR1 is SNHLY and CDR2 FYNNEI. This CDR3 spans 15 amino acids. The CDR3 here is CASSDARQGGYEQYF. CDR3 coding DNA: TGTGCCAGCAGTGACGCGAGACAGGGGGGCTACGAGCAGTACTTC.

The CDR3 protein is CSVSNSGTNTGELFF. Written as DNA, the CDR3 is TGCAGCGTATCTAATAGCGGGACGAACACCGGGGAGCTGTTTTTT. This chain connects TRBV29-1 to TRBJ2-2, with 8 bases identical to TRBD2. Germline CDR1 SQVTM, CDR2 ANQGSEA. The CDR3 length is 15 residues. The V gene end was trimmed by 6 bases and the J gene end by 0 bases; junction bases not matched to a gene: 6.

The chain joins TRBV15 to TRBJ1-3; the D gene is possibly TRBD1 (5 bases). Germline V gene lookup returns CDR1 LNHNV and CDR2 YYDKDF (reference sequence). V was cut by 0 bases and J by 9 bases, with 15 bases left in between. The CDR3 is 15 residues long. The CDR3 loop is CATSRDLGRVGTIYF. The CDR3 DNA reads as TGTGCCACCAGCAGAGATCTGGGCAGGGTAGGCACCATATATTTT.

The CDR3 loop is CASSTGLAGGYEQFF. The CDR3 bases are TGTGCCAGCAGCACGGGACTAGCGGGAGGGTATGAGCAGTTCTTC. The rearrangement links TRBV5-5 to TRBJ2-1; TRBD2 matches 16 bases. J lost 8 bases, V lost 4 bases, and 3 bases had no gene match. Germline loops: CDR1 SGHKS, CDR2 YYEKEE (reference sequence). This CDR3 spans 15 amino acids.

This chain connects TRBV5-3 to TRBJ1-5; 8 bases map to TRBD1. TRBV5-3 is reported as an ORF; its role is uncertain. V was clipped by 5 bases and J by 3 bases; unmatched bases: 7. CDR3 length: 15 amino acids. As DNA, the CDR3 is TGTGCCAGAAGGTCGACAGGGGAGGCCAATCAGCCCCAGCATTTT. Translation: CARRSTGEANQPQHF.

The genes are TRBV7-9 and TRBJ2-1, with 11 bases fitting TRBD2. Trimming took 5 bases from V and 7 from J; bases not matched to a gene: 7. The CDR3 totals 15 residues. Germline V lookup: CDR1 SEHNR, CDR2 FQNEAQ (reference sequence). CDR3 region: CASSGSGRAINEQFF. The CDR3 bases are TGTGCCAGCAGCGGTAGCGGGAGGGCCATTAATGAGCAGTTCTTC. The whole variable domain, filled in from reference TRBV7-9 and TRBJ2-1, reads DTGVSQNPRHKITKRGQNVTFRCDPISEHNRLYWYRQTLGQGPEFLTYFQNEAQLEKSRLLSDRFSAERPKGSFSTLEIQRTEQGDSAMYLCASSGSGRAINEQFFGPGTRLTVL.

The V call is TRBV30, the J call TRBJ1-5, with D perhaps matching TRBD1 (5 bases). In germline, CDR1 is GTSNPN, CDR2 SVGIG (reference sequence). This CDR3 contains 15 residues. The V gene lost 4 bases and the J gene lost 0 bases, with 13 bases spanning the gap. The CDR3 sequence: CAWMSGHNSNQPQHF. CDR3 bases: TGTGCCTGGATGAGTGGACACAATAGCAATCAGCCCCAGCATTTT.

The gene calls are TRBV25-1 and TRBJ1-1, with D maybe TRBD1 (5 bases). The germline V and J ends were trimmed by 6 bases and 3 bases, with 14 bases remaining between them. Germline CDR1 is MGHDK and CDR2 is SYGVNS. The CDR3 is 14 amino acids. This CDR3 is CASRSSGADTEAFF. The CDR3 nucleotides are TGTGCCAGCAGATCTTCTGGGGCCGACACTGAAGCTTTCTTT.

The chain combines TRBV15 with TRBJ1-3; D is uncertain. V dropped 0 bases and J dropped 4 bases, with 10 bases sitting between them. CDR1 and CDR2 from the germline V gene are LNHNV and YYDKDF (reference sequence). This CDR3 spans 15 amino acids. CDR3 protein: CATSRDLTTGNTIYF. In nucleotides, the CDR3 is TGTGCCACCAGCAGAGATCTGACAACCGGAAACACCATATATTTT.

This chain connects TRBV19 to TRBJ1-5; 9 bases map to TRBD1. The germline gives CDR1 LNHDA, CDR2 SQIVND (reference sequence). Trimming cost V 9 bases and J 0 bases; bases outside gene matches: 12. The CDR3 extends over 17 amino acids. Here the CDR3 DNA reads TGTGCCAGCCACGGGACAGGGCTCCTCTATAGCAATCAGCCCCAGCATTTT. It translates to CASHGTGLLYSNQPQHF.

The chain has TRBV7-2 and TRBJ2-7, with D perhaps matching TRBD2 (6 bases). CDR1 and CDR2 from the germline V gene are SGHTA and FQGNSA. The length of the CDR3 is 14 residues. Trimming stripped 2 bases from V and 4 bases from J, with 12 bases between. The CDR3 region is CASSLSGGGYEQYF. CDR3 DNA: TGTGCCAGCAGCTTATCCGGGGGTGGGTACGAGCAGTACTTC.

J is TRBJ2-3 and V is TRBV27; perhaps TRBD2 as D (5 bases). The CDR3 sequence is 15 residues long. Germline lookup yields CDR1 MNHEY and CDR2 SMNVEV (reference sequence). V lost 0 bases and J 0 bases, leaving 7 bases between the germline ends. Here the CDR3 DNA reads TGTGCCAGCAGTTTATCAGGCGGGAGCACAGATACGCAGTATTTT. It is translated as CASSLSGGSTDTQYF.

The CDR3 region is CASSHGGRGSYEQYF. In DNA form, the CDR3 reads TGTGCCAGTAGTCACGGCGGGAGAGGGTCCTACGAGCAGTACTTC. The rearrangement uses TRBV19 and TRBJ2-7, with 7 bases fitting TRBD2. This CDR3 comprises 15 residues. Germline assignment: CDR1 LNHDA and CDR2 SQIVND (reference sequence). Trimming at V came to 5 bases and at J to 1 base, leaving 8 bases not matched to a gene.

The chain is built from TRBV2 and TRBJ2-7; the D gene is possibly TRBD1 (6 bases). Germline-derived CDR1 and CDR2 are SNHLY and FYNNEI. CDR3 length: 14 residues. V lost 6 bases to trimming and J lost 1 base, with 13 bases between them. In DNA, the CDR3 is TGTGCCAGCAGGAGACAGGAAATTTCCTACGAGCAGTACTTC. Translation: CASRRQEISYEQYF.

The chain carries TRBV19 and TRBJ2-3; 8 bases fit TRBD2. Germline V gives CDR1 LNHDA, CDR2 SQIVND (reference sequence). The V and J ends lost 4 bases and 2 bases, in that order; junction bases with no gene match: 5. This CDR3 contains 15 residues. The CDR3 sequence is CASSRAGEVTDTQYF. CDR3 coding DNA: TGTGCCAGTAGTAGAGCGGGAGAAGTCACAGATACGCAGTATTTT.

V usage is TRBV11-2 and J usage is TRBJ2-7; 12 positions match TRBD2. This CDR3 is built from 18 residues. Unmatched junction bases numbered 9, after V lost 2 bases and J lost 1 base. Looked up from germline, CDR1 is SGHAT and CDR2 is FQNNGV. CDR3 protein: CASSLTIALAGGSYEQYF. The CDR3 nucleotides read TGTGCCAGCAGCTTAACGATCGCACTAGCGGGAGGTTCCTACGAGCAGTACTTC.

This sequence joins TRBV27 and TRBJ2-5; the match to TRBD2 covers 9 bases. Germline V gene data show CDR1 as MNHEY and CDR2 as SMNVEV (reference sequence). V was pared by 3 bases and J by 2 bases, with 10 bases of the junction left unmatched. The CDR3 spans 17 residues. The CDR3 DNA is TGTGCCAGCAGTTTCCCGATAGCGGGAGAGAAACAAGAGACCCAGTACTTC. This codes for CASSFPIAGEKQETQYF.

Written as DNA, the CDR3 is TGTGCCAGCAGCTGGGGACAGCCTAATGAAAAACTGTTTTTT. It encodes CASSWGQPNEKLFF. The rearrangement uses TRBV5-8 and TRBJ1-4; 7 bases line up with TRBD1. The CDR3 has 14 residues. V was clipped by 3 bases and J by 3 bases; unmatched bases: 2. Looked up from germline, CDR1 is SGHTS and CDR2 is YDEGEE.